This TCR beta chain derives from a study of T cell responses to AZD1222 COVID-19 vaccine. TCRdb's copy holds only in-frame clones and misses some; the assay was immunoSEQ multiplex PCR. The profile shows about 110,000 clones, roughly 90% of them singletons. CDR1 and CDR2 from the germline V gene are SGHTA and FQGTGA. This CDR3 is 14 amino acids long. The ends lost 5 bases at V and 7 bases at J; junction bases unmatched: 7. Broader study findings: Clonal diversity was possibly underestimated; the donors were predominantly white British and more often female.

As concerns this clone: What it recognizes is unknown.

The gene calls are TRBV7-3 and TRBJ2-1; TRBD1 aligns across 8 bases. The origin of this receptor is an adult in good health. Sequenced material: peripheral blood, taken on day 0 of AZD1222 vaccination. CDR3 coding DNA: TGTGCCAGCAGCCCCGACAGGGGACGGAATGAGCAGTTCTTC. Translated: CASSPDRGRNEQFF. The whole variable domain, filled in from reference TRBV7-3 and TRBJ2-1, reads GAGVSQTPSNKVTEKGKYVELRCDPISGHTALYWYRQSLGQGPEFLIYFQGTGAADDSGLPNDRFFAVRPEGSVSTLKIQRTERGDSAVYLCASSPDRGRNEQFFGPGTRLTVL.